One sample yielded the 28 T cell receptor beta chains listed below, sequenced in a study of cytomegalovirus exposure and HLA in healthy donors. Primers included in the PCR were 60 Vbeta and 13 Jbeta primers. Profiling relied on immunoSEQ multiplex PCR, and the TCRdb table lists in-frame clones only, not all of them. This sample has some 110,000 clones, with 60% to 80% found just once. The source material was PBMCs. These receptors all come from a man aged 50-60 years in good health and CMV-seropositive.

J is TRBJ1-6 and V is TRBV28; 8 bases agree with TRBD1. This CDR3 spans 15 amino acids. Germline V CDR1 and CDR2: MDHEN, SYDVKM. Germline trimming cut 4 bases from V and 12 bases from J; bases unmatched to any gene: 11. The DNA for the CDR3 is TGTGCCAGCAGTTCCGGACAGGGCAAGTTGGGACCCCTCCACTTT. It translates to CASSSGQGKLGPLHF.

The gene calls are TRBV4-1 and TRBJ2-1; 12 nucleotides line up with TRBD1. V was pared by 2 bases and J by 9 bases, with 8 bases of the junction left unmatched. The CDR3 spans 16 residues. Germline CDR1 MGHRA, CDR2 YSYEKL. CDR3 in amino acids: CASSQLPGQGASEQFF. CDR3 in DNA: TGCGCCAGCAGCCAACTCCCGGGACAGGGGGCCTCTGAGCAGTTCTTC.

The rearrangement uses TRBV5-1 and TRBJ2-2, with D possibly matching TRBD2 (6 bases). The CDR3 has 15 residues. The germline V and J ends were trimmed by 0 bases and 3 bases, with 9 bases remaining between them. Germline CDR1 is SGHRS and CDR2 is YFSETQ. The CDR3, as DNA: TGCGCCAGCAGCTTGGCCGCGGGGCACACCGGGGAGCTGTTTTTT. It specifies CASSLAAGHTGELFF. Based on the CDR3 plus reference TRBV5-1 and TRBJ2-2, the full variable domain is KAGVTQTPRYLIKTRGQQVTLSCSPISGHRSVSWYQQTPGQGLQFLFEYFSETQRNKGNFPGRFSGRQFSNSRSEMNVSTLELGDSALYLCASSLAAGHTGELFFGEGSRLTVL.

This rearrangement joins TRBV5-1 to TRBJ1-2; TRBD1 matches at 7 bases. The V gene end was trimmed by 0 bases and the J gene end by 3 bases; junction bases not matched to a gene: 2. Per the germline V gene, CDR1 is SGHRS and CDR2 is YFSETQ. The CDR3 sequence is 14 residues long. CDR3 sequence (DNA): TGCGCCAGCAGCTTGGAAACAGGGGACTATGGCTACACCTTC. It codes for CASSLETGDYGYTF.

The chain is built from TRBV10-3 and TRBJ1-1; D is undetermined. Germline V lookup: CDR1 ENHRY, CDR2 SYGVKD. This CDR3 has 13 residues. Between the trimmed V and J ends, which lost 3 bases and 4 bases, there was a span of 9 bases. The CDR3, as DNA: TGTGCCATCAGTGATTTCGCGGGCACTGAAGCTTTCTTT. Its protein product is CAISDFAGTEAFF.

The chain recombines TRBV5-1 with TRBJ1-1, with D maybe TRBD1 (5 bases). The CDR3 loop spans 15 amino acids. Per germline, CDR1 SGHRS and CDR2 YFSETQ. The germline V and J ends were trimmed by 1 base and 2 bases, with 12 bases remaining between them. CDR3 loop: CASSLQGRANTEAFF. As DNA, the CDR3 is TGCGCCAGCAGCTTGCAGGGCAGGGCTAACACTGAAGCTTTCTTT.

This clone came up once. Germline is not matched at one junction end, which may reflect a read error. Other DNA sequences from this sample encode an identical CDR3 as well. The genes are TRBV7-9 and TRBJ2-7; 7 bases align to TRBD1. This CDR3 is 15 amino acids long. Germline lookup yields CDR1 SEHNR and CDR2 FQNEAQ (reference sequence). CDR3 coding DNA: TGTGCGAGCAGCACCTATCGGGACAGCTCCTACGAGCAGTACTTC. Translating gives CASSTYRDSSYEQYF. Full variable domain (outside the CDR3, taken from reference TRBV7-9 and TRBJ2-7): DTGVSQNPRHKITKRGQNVTFRCDPISEHNRLYWYRQTLGQGPEFLTYFQNEAQLEKSRLLSDRFSAERPKGSFSTLEIQRTEQGDSAMYLCASSTYRDSSYEQYFGPGTRLTVT.

V usage is TRBV5-1 and J usage is TRBJ1-4; D uncertain. Germline V CDR1 and CDR2: SGHRS, YFSETQ. V shed 4 bases and J shed 7 bases, with 23 bases lying between them. CDR3 length: 17 amino acids. CDR3 in amino acids: CASSQAGVAGMGEKLFF. In DNA form, the CDR3 reads TGCGCCAGCAGCCAAGCCGGGGTGGCGGGAATGGGTGAAAAACTGTTTTTT.

The rearrangement joins TRBV5-4 to TRBJ2-7, with a possible D match to TRBD1 (6 bases). V was cut by 4 bases and J by 3 bases, with 14 bases left in between. Germline CDR1 is SGHNT and CDR2 is YYREEE (reference sequence). This CDR3 has 14 residues. The CDR3 DNA is TGTGCCAGCAGCAGGGGACACGGGAACTACGAGCAGTACTTC. Its translation: CASSRGHGNYEQYF.

V and J are TRBV19 and TRBJ1-4; D is possibly TRBD1 (6 bases). The germline V gene encodes CDR1 LNHDA and CDR2 SQIVND (reference sequence). Trimming removed 6 bases at V and 0 bases at J, with 14 bases between. The CDR3 is 16 residues long. The CDR3 sequence: CASRPQDSSTNEKLFF. The CDR3 bases are TGTGCCAGTAGGCCCCAGGACAGTTCAACTAATGAAAAACTGTTTTTT.

The V gene is TRBV10-3, the J gene TRBJ1-3; maybe TRBD1 (6 bases). V was cut by 5 bases and J by 0 bases, with 8 bases left in between. CDR1 is ENHRY, CDR2 SYGVKD, per germline. CDR3 length equals 14 residues. CDR3 DNA sequence: TGTGCCATCAGTCAGGACAGCTCTGGAAACACCATATATTTT. It translates to CAISQDSSGNTIYF.

This clone came up once. The chain uses TRBV5-1 and TRBJ2-5; no firm D call. The J call is uncertain, as TRBJ2-7 better fits the DNA end. Germline CDR1 is SGHRS and CDR2 is YFSETQ. The CDR3 runs 14 residues. CDR3 in DNA: TGCGCCAGCAGCTTGGAACAGTTCACCTACGAGCAGTACTTC. Translation: CASSLEQFTYEQYF.

This chain links TRBV7-3 with TRBJ1-1; the D gene is possibly TRBD1 (5 bases). The CDR3 has 14 residues. Germline CDR1 SGHTA, CDR2 FQGTGA. Trimming left V 5 bases short and J 1 base short, with 11 bases between. In nucleotides, the CDR3 is TGTGCCAGCAGCCGAACCACAGGGAACACTGAAGCTTTCTTT. Amino acids: CASSRTTGNTEAFF.

For this clone: This same CDR3 is encoded by further DNA sequences in the sample. The chain has TRBV5-1 and TRBJ1-5; 9 bases are a match to TRBD1. This CDR3 contains 14 residues. CDR1 SGHRS and CDR2 YFSETQ come from the germline V gene. Trimming cost V 4 bases and J 6 bases; bases outside gene matches: 5. The chain's CDR3 is CASSPGQGGQPQHF. CDR3 sequence (DNA): TGCGCCAGCAGCCCGGGACAGGGAGGTCAGCCCCAGCATTTT. Based on the CDR3 plus reference TRBV5-1 and TRBJ1-5, the full variable domain is KAGVTQTPRYLIKTRGQQVTLSCSPISGHRSVSWYQQTPGQGLQFLFEYFSETQRNKGNFPGRFSGRQFSNSRSEMNVSTLELGDSALYLCASSPGQGGQPQHFGDGTRLSIL.

This chain connects TRBV2 to TRBJ1-1, with TRBD1 as a possible D gene (5 bases). V shed 3 bases and J shed 3 bases, with 17 bases lying between them. This CDR3 region has 16 residues. The germline V gene encodes CDR1 SNHLY and CDR2 FYNNEI. CDR3 in DNA: TGTGCCAGCAGTGAGAGGGGCTGGGGGAGGTACACTGAAGCTTTCTTT. It translates to CASSERGWGRYTEAFF.

The chain couples TRBV4-1 to TRBJ2-7; D possibly corresponds to TRBD1 (6 bases). This CDR3 has 14 residues. Between the trimmed V and J ends, which lost 0 bases and 3 bases, there was a span of 9 bases. Germline V lookup: CDR1 MGHRA, CDR2 YSYEKL. CDR3 loop: CASSQDIQGYEQYF. CDR3 bases: TGCGCCAGCAGCCAAGATATACAGGGCTACGAGCAGTACTTC.

The gene calls are TRBV5-5 and TRBJ1-5, with D perhaps TRBD1 (6 bases). Germline assignment: CDR1 SGHKS and CDR2 YYEKEE (reference sequence). The CDR3 is made up of 15 amino acids. Trimming removed 4 bases from V and 4 bases from J, with 15 bases in between. CDR3 sequence: CASSPLAGANQPQHF. CDR3 sequence (DNA): TGTGCCAGCAGCCCGTTGGCAGGGGCTAATCAGCCCCAGCATTTT.

The V and J genes are TRBV2 and TRBJ1-1; D is undetermined. The CDR3 totals 13 residues. Trimming removed 6 bases from V and 1 base from J, with 9 bases in between. Germline V lookup: CDR1 SNHLY, CDR2 FYNNEI. CDR3 DNA: TGTGCCAGCAGAATCAATCCGAACACTGAAGCTTTCTTT. This encodes CASRINPNTEAFF. Drawing the rest from reference TRBV2 and TRBJ1-1, the complete variable domain is EPEVTQTPSHQVTQMGQEVILRCVPISNHLYFYWYRQILGQKVEFLVSFYNNEISEKSEIFDDQFSVERPDGSNFTLKIRSTKLEDSAMYFCASRINPNTEAFFGQGTRLTVV.

The chain combines TRBV28 with TRBJ1-2; 12 nucleotides align to TRBD1. Germline lookup yields CDR1 MDHEN and CDR2 SYDVKM. This CDR3 has 17 amino acids. Trimming cost V 5 bases and J 3 bases; bases outside gene matches: 10. CDR3 amino acids: CASSPPRGTGGYYGYTF. DNA of the CDR3: TGTGCCAGCAGTCCCCCACGAGGGACAGGGGGCTACTATGGCTACACCTTC.

This sequence joins TRBV2 and TRBJ1-6, with D perhaps TRBD1 (5 bases). Germline V gene data show CDR1 as SNHLY and CDR2 as FYNNEI. CDR3 length: 12 amino acids. V dropped 8 bases and J dropped 16 bases, with 18 bases sitting between them. CDR3 sequence (DNA): TGTGCCAGCCGGGGGGATACGAAACATCTCCACTTT. Translated: CASRGDTKHLHF.

The rearrangement links TRBV7-2 to TRBJ2-7; 11 bases fit TRBD1. The trim removed 5 bases at V and 6 bases at J, leaving 9 bases unmatched. Germline V gene data show CDR1 as SGHTA and CDR2 as FQGNSA. CDR3 size: 15 residues. The CDR3 spells CASSGDRDRGIEQYF. Written as DNA, the CDR3 is TGTGCCAGCAGCGGGGACAGGGACAGGGGGATCGAGCAGTACTTC.

The chain joins TRBV6-5 to TRBJ2-7, with D possibly being TRBD1 (6 bases). The ends were cut back, 1 base at V and 3 bases at J, with 7 bases in the middle. The CDR3 runs to 13 residues. The V gene's germline CDR1 is MNHEY and CDR2 SVGAGI. The CDR3 reads CASSYLGHYEQYF. The CDR3 DNA reads as TGTGCCAGCAGTTACTTGGGACACTACGAGCAGTACTTC.

The chain has TRBV5-8 and TRBJ1-2; D gene ambiguous. The germline V gene encodes CDR1 SGHTS and CDR2 YDEGEE. This CDR3 region has 14 residues. Deletions cut 3 bases from V and 3 bases from J, with 12 bases between. The CDR3 DNA is TGTGCCAGCAGCTCCTCCAGCGTACACTATGGCTACACCTTC. The encoded protein is CASSSSSVHYGYTF.

The chain uses TRBV28 and TRBJ1-1; perhaps TRBD1 as D (5 bases). The CDR3 is 11 residues long. Deletions cut 3 bases from V and 7 bases from J, with 6 bases between. Looked up from germline, CDR1 is MDHEN and CDR2 is SYDVKM. The CDR3 nucleotides read TGTGCCAGCAGTTTCCAGGGTGAAGCTTTCTTT. This gives the protein CASSFQGEAFF.

The chain is built from TRBV30 and TRBJ2-7, with 9 bases matching TRBD1. V lost 0 bases to trimming and J lost 3 bases; unmatched junction nucleotides: 15. CDR1 and CDR2 from the germline V gene are GTSNPN and SVGIG (reference sequence). The CDR3 runs 18 residues. The CDR3 DNA is TGTGCCTGGAGTGTACTGGGACAGGGTAGTTTCAAGGGCTACGAGCAGTACTTC. Its translation is CAWSVLGQGSFKGYEQYF.

The V gene is TRBV5-1, the J gene TRBJ1-6, with D perhaps TRBD1 (5 bases). CDR3 length: 16 amino acids. Germline V lookup: CDR1 SGHRS, CDR2 YFSETQ. V lost 4 bases and J lost 6, with 17 bases in between. This chain's CDR3 is CASSTDTPRGNSPLHF. The CDR3 DNA sequence: TGCGCCAGCAGCACCGACACACCTAGGGGTAATTCACCCCTCCACTTT.

The DNA of the CDR3 is TGTGCCAGCAGCGTGGCTCAGCGCACTGAAGCTTTCTTT. This encodes CASSVAQRTEAFF. V is TRBV9 and J is TRBJ1-1; no reliable D call. This CDR3 spans 13 amino acids. V gave up 2 bases and J gave up 4 bases, with 9 bases separating them. Germline V gene sequence: CDR1 SGDLS, CDR2 YYNGEE. The variable domain in full, with the rest retrieved from reference TRBV9 and TRBJ1-1, is DSGVTQTPKHLITATGQRVTLRCSPRSGDLSVYWYQQSLDQGLQFLIQYYNGEERAKGNILERFSAQQFPDLHSELNLSSLELGDSALYFCASSVAQRTEAFFGQGTRLTVV.

The V and J genes are TRBV4-1 and TRBJ2-5; D might be TRBD1 (7 bases). The CDR3 is 17 amino acids. CDR1 MGHRA and CDR2 YSYEKL come from the germline V gene. Trimming took 1 base from V and 0 from J, leaving 15 bases between them. CDR3 nucleotide sequence: TGCGCCAGCAGCCAAGGGAGGGCAGGGGGTGACCAAGAGACCCAGTACTTC. Amino acid sequence: CASSQGRAGGDQETQYF.